The source of this T cell receptor (beta chain) is a study of cytomegalovirus exposure and HLA in healthy donors. About the research overall: As an earlier analysis found, some 180 million T cells yielded fewer than 130 million unique TCR beta sequences. Study observations and caveats: Versus the approximately 700-donor mean, an Asian-associated ancestry cluster reportedly showed fewer N-insertions in a later analysis. The study found most TCR sequences rare, yet found some public TCRs in many donors. TRBV6-2, TRBV6-3 and other indistinguishable V segments were excluded.

Comments on this clone: Its antigen is currently unknown.

Germline V CDR1 and CDR2: LGHNT, FRNRAP. Deletions cut 2 bases from V and 15 bases from J, with 3 bases between. The CDR3 runs to 8 residues. The PCR ran on 60 Vbeta and 13 Jbeta primers. Profiled with immunoSEQ multiplex PCR; TCRdb holds only in-frame clones, not every one. Here the sample spans approximately 190,000 clones, 77% being singletons. Sequenced material: PBMCs. The receptor was derived from a woman in her 30s in good health and CMV-seropositive. The chain employs TRBV12-5 and TRBJ2-3; D uncertain. DNA for the CDR3: TGTGCTAGTGGTTTGCGTTATTTT. Translating gives CASGLRYF.